One and the same sample provided the 13 T cell receptor beta chains below, sequenced in a study of regulatory T cells in long-lasting Graves disease. Time point reported: persistent/refractory GD, antithyroid drugs over 5 years with positive TRAb. The TCR library was made from RNA extracted from PBMCs. TCR beta libraries were built with iRepertoire HTBI primers and Arm-PCR of CDR3 regions. TCRdb ran MiXCR on the multiplex PCR reads and lists one entry per CDR3 protein. The sample has more than 300,000 distinct CDR3 sequences; roughly 23% are singletons. The source material was peripheral blood mononuclear cells (PBMCs), sampled when the disease was refractory, from a patient treated with antithyroid drugs. The receptors derive from a woman in her thirties or forties with Graves disease.

This clonotype was detected many times. V usage is TRBV29-1 and J usage is TRBJ1-4, with D possibly being TRBD1 (5 bases). V lost 5 bases to trimming and J lost 7 bases, with 14 bases between them. The CDR3 is 13 residues long. Germline values: CDR1 SQVTM, CDR2 ANQGSEA. The CDR3 is CSVKTQGGEKLFF. In DNA, the CDR3 is TGCAGCGTTAAAACGCAGGGAGGTGAAAAACTGTTTTTT.

The table lists this clonotype with a few counts. V is TRBV5-4 and J is TRBJ2-7, with TRBD2 matching 7 bases. J was trimmed by 4 bases and V by 4 bases; bases with no gene match: 11. The CDR3 sequence is 15 residues long. CDR1 and CDR2 (germline): SGHNT, YYREEE (reference sequence). Here the CDR3 reads CASSLTGRAGYEQYF. DNA of the CDR3: TGTGCCAGCAGCCTCACCGGGAGAGCGGGATACGAGCAGTACTTC.

To note about this clonotype: A much larger clone lies one base from this, so it may be a read error. The chain joins TRBV27 to TRBJ1-5; 7 nucleotides align to TRBD1. The CDR3 spans 14 residues. CDR1 and CDR2 (germline): MNHEY, SMNVEV (reference sequence). The V segment lost 5 bases and the J segment 4 bases; nucleotides outside the gene matches: 5. CDR3 in amino acids: CASSRQGRNQPQHF. CDR3 bases: TGTGCCAGCAGTCGACAGGGACGTAATCAGCCCCAGCATTTT.

In this sample, this clonotype turned up many times. This chain connects TRBV12-3 or TRBV12-4 to TRBJ2-7; D is ambiguous. This CDR3 is built from 14 residues. Trimming removed 3 bases from V and 1 base from J, with 10 bases in between. This CDR3 reads CASSLGGPSYEQYF. The CDR3 DNA sequence: TGTGCCAGCAGTTTGGGCGGTCCTTCCTACGAGCAGTACTTC.

The chain joins TRBV11-3 to TRBJ2-3; D remains ambiguous. Judging by the DNA end, TRBJ1-5 fits better; the J call may be wrong. The CDR3 is 15 residues long. CDR1 is SGHNT, CDR2 YENEEA, per germline. In nucleotides, the CDR3 is TGTGCCAGCAGCTTAAGCTCGCCTGCGGGTGCCCTCCAGCATTTT. Its protein product is CASSLSSPAGALQHF.

The rearrangement joins TRBV4-1 to TRBJ2-7; possible D gene TRBD2, 5 bases. The germline V gene encodes CDR1 MGHRA and CDR2 YSYEKL. The CDR3 has 13 residues. V was cut by 4 bases and J by 5 bases, with 12 bases left in between. The chain's CDR3 is CASSPRGLHEQYF. The CDR3 nucleotides are TGCGCCAGCAGCCCCCGAGGACTGCACGAGCAGTACTTC.

This clonotype was seen many times. V gene TRBV15 combines with J gene TRBJ1-1; no clear D. The V gene lost 1 base and the J gene lost 1 base, with 7 bases spanning the gap. The CDR3 sequence is 14 residues long. Looked up from germline, CDR1 is LNHNV and CDR2 is YYDKDF (reference sequence). CDR3 residues: CATSRASGNTEAFF. The CDR3 bases are TGTGCCACCAGCAGAGCTTCCGGGAACACTGAAGCTTTCTTT.

Worth noting for this clonotype: A much bigger clone sits one base away, suggesting this may be a read error. The chain combines TRBV6-1 with TRBJ2-5, with D possibly being TRBD1 (6 bases). The CDR3 consists of 13 residues. Germline V gene data show CDR1 as MNHNS and CDR2 as SASEGT. The CDR3 spells CVSNGQLQETQYF. The CDR3 DNA is TGTGTCAGCAACGGACAGCTACAAGAGACCCAGTACTTC.

The genes are TRBV11-2 and TRBJ1-1; D uncertain. Per germline, CDR1 SGHAT and CDR2 FQNNGV. V was shortened by 3 bases and J by 3 bases, with 14 bases between the two germline ends. CDR3 length equals 15 residues. CDR3 nucleotides: TGTGCCAGCAGCTTGGGAGTTGGGCATTACACTGAAGCTTTCTTT. The encoded protein is CASSLGVGHYTEAFF.

This clonotype was seen more than once but under ten times. The chain links TRBV20-1 to TRBJ2-2, with 9 bases aligning to TRBD2. Trimming took 1 base from V and 6 from J; bases not matched to a gene: 6. Per the germline V gene, CDR1 is DFQATT and CDR2 is SNEGSKA (reference sequence). This CDR3 spans 15 amino acids. The DNA for the CDR3 is TGCAGTGCTAGAGGGTTGGCGGGAGGGGCCGGGGAGCTGTTTTTT. Its protein product is CSARGLAGGAGELFF.

To note about this clonotype: A much larger clone is a single base away; this may be a read error. The V call is TRBV2, the J call TRBJ2-5, with D perhaps being TRBD1 or TRBD2 (6 bases each). The J call may be faulty, since TRBJ2-7 better matches the DNA end. The germline V gene encodes CDR1 SNHLY and CDR2 FYNNEI. The CDR3 runs 12 residues. The CDR3 region is CASKGEAYEQYF. CDR3 bases: TGTGCCAGCAAGGGGGAGGCCTACGAGCAGTACTTC.

J is TRBJ1-1 and V is TRBV30; 7 bases align to TRBD1. This CDR3 has 13 amino acids. V dropped 8 bases and J dropped 1; count of bases not matched to a gene: 7. Germline V gene sequence: CDR1 GTSNPN, CDR2 SVGIG (reference sequence). For the CDR3, the DNA is TGTGCCATCCATGACAGGGCGAACACTGAAGCTTTCTTT. This encodes CAIHDRANTEAFF.

This clonotype was observed at least ten times. V gene TRBV28 combines with J gene TRBJ2-4; the match to TRBD1 covers 9 bases. Germline lookup yields CDR1 MDHEN and CDR2 SYDVKM. The V segment lost 8 bases and the J segment 2 bases; nucleotides outside the gene matches: 4. The CDR3 contains 14 residues. The chain's CDR3 is CASQTGGTKNIQYF. In DNA, the CDR3 is TGTGCCAGCCAGACAGGGGGAACCAAAAACATTCAGTACTTC.